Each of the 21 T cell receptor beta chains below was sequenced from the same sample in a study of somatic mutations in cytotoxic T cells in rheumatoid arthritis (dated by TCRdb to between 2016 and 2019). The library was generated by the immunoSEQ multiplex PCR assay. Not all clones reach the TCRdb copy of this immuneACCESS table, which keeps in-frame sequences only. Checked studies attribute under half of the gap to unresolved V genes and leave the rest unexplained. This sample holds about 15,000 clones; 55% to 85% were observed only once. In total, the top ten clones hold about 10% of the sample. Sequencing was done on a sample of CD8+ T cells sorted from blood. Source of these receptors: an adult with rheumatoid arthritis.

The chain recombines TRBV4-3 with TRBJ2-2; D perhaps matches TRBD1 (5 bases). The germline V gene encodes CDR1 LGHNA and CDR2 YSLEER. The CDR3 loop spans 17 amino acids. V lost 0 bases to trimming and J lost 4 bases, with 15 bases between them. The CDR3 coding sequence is TGCGCCAGCAGCCAAGAAGTAGAGACAGCGCCCACCGGGGAGCTGTTTTTT. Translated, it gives CASSQEVETAPTGELFF.

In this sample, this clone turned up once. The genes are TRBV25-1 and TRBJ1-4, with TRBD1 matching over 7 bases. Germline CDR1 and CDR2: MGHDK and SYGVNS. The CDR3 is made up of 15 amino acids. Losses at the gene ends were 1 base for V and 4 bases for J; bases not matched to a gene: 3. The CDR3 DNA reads TGTGCCAGCAGTGAATTCGGGACAGTTAATGAAAAACTGTTTTTT. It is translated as CASSEFGTVNEKLFF.

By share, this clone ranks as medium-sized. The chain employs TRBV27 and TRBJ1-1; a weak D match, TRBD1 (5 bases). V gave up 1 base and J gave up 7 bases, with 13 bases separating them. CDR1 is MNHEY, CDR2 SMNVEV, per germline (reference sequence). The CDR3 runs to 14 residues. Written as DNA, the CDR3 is TGTGCCAGCAGTTTATTAGGGGCGGGACTTGAAGCTTTCTTT. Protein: CASSLLGAGLEAFF.

Written as DNA, the CDR3 is TGCGCCAGCAGCTTGACCTCTACAGGGGCCGGTGGGGAGACCCAGTACTTC. Its translation: CASSLTSTGAGGETQYF. The chain uses TRBV5-1 and TRBJ2-5; the match to TRBD1 covers 7 bases. Germline V lookup: CDR1 SGHRS, CDR2 YFSETQ. The CDR3 sequence is 17 residues long. Trimming removed 1 base from V and 5 bases from J; junction bases left unmatched: 14.

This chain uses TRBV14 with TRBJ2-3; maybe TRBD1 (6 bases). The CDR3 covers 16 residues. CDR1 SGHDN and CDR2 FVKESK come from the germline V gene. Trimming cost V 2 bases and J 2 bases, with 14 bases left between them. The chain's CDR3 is CASSQYHRDNTDTQYF. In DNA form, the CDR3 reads TGTGCCAGCAGCCAATACCATCGGGACAACACAGATACGCAGTATTTT.

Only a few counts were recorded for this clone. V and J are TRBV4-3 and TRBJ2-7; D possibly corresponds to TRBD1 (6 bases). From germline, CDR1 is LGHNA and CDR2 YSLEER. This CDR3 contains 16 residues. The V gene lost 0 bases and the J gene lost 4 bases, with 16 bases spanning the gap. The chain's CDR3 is CASSQEAAGEGYEQYF. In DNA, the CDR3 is TGCGCCAGCAGCCAAGAAGCAGCAGGGGAAGGGTACGAGCAGTACTTC.

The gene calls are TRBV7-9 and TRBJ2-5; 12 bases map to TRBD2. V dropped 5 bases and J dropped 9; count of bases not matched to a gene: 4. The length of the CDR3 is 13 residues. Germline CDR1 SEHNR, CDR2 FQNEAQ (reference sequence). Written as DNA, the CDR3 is TGTGCCAGCAGCCCTCTAGCGGGGGGGCCCCAGTACTTC. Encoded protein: CASSPLAGGPQYF.

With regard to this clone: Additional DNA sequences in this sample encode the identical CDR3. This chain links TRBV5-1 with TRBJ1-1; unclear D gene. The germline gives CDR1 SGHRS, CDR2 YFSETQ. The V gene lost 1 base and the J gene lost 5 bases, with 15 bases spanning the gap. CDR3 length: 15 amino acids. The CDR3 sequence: CASSLITGGATEAFF. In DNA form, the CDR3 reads TGCGCCAGCAGCTTGATCACGGGAGGAGCGACTGAAGCTTTCTTT.

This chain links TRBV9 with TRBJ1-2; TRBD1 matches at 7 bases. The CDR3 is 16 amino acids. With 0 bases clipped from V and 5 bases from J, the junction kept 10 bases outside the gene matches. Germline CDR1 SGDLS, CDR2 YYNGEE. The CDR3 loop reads CASSVDAQTGYYGYTF. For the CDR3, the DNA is TGTGCCAGCAGCGTAGATGCCCAGACAGGGTATTATGGCTACACCTTC.

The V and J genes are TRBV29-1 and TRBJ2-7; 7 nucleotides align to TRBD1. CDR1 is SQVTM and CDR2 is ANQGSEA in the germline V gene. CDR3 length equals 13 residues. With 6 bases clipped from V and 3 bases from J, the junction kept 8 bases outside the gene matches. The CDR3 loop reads CSVKDRTYYEQYF. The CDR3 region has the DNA TGCAGCGTCAAGGACAGGACTTACTACGAGCAGTACTTC.

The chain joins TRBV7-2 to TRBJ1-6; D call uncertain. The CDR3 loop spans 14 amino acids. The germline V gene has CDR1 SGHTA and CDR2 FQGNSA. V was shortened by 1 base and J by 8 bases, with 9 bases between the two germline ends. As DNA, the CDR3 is TGTGCCAGCAGCTTAGGGTACGGAGATTCACCCCTCCACTTT. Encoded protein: CASSLGYGDSPLHF.

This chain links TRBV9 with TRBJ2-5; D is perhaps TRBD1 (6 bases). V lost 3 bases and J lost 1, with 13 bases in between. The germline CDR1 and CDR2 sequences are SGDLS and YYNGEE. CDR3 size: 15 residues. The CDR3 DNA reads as TGTGCCAGCAGCGAACACACAGGGATCCAAGAGACCCAGTACTTC. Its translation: CASSEHTGIQETQYF.

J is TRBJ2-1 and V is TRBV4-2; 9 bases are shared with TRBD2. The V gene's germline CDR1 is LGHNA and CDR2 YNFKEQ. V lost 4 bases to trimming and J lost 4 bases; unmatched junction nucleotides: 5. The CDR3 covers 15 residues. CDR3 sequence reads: CASSLQRGAYNEQFF. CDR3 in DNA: TGTGCCAGCAGCCTTCAGCGGGGGGCGTACAATGAGCAGTTCTTC.

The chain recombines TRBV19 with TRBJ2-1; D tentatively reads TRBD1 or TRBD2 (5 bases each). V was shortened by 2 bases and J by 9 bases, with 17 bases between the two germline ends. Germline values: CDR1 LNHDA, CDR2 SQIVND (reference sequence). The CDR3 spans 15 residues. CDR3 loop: CASSITFGQRGEQFF. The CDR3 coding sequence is TGTGCCAGTAGTATAACGTTCGGGCAGAGGGGTGAGCAGTTCTTC.

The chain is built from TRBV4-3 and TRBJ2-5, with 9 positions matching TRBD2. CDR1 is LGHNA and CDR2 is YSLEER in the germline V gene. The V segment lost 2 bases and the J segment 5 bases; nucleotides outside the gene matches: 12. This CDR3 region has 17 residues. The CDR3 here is CASSQFSVAGGTETQYF. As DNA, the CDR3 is TGCGCCAGCAGCCAATTCTCTGTGGCGGGGGGGACGGAGACCCAGTACTTC.

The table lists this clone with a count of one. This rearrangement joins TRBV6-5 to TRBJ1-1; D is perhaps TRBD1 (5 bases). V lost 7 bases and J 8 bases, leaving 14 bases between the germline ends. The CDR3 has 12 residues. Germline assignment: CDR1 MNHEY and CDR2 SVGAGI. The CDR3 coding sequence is TGTGCCAGCAAACTACGGGGGGGGGAAGCTTTCTTT. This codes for CASKLRGGEAFF.

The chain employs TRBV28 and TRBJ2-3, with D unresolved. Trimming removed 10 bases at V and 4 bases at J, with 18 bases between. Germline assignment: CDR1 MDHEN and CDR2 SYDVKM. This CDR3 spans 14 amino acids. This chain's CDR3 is CATAILRPPDTQYF. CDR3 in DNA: TGTGCCACCGCCATCCTCCGCCCACCAGATACGCAGTATTTT. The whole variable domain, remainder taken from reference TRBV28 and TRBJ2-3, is DVKVTQSSRYLVKRTGEKVFLECVQDMDHENMFWYRQDPGLGLRLIYFSYDVKMKEKGDIPEGYSVSREKKERFSLILESASTNQTSMYLCATAILRPPDTQYFGPGTRLTVL.

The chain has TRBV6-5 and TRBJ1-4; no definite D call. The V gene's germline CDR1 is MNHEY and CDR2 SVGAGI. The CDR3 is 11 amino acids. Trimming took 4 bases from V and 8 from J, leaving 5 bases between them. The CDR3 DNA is TGTGCCAGCAGTTCCCGGGAAAAACTGTTTTTT. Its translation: CASSSREKLFF.

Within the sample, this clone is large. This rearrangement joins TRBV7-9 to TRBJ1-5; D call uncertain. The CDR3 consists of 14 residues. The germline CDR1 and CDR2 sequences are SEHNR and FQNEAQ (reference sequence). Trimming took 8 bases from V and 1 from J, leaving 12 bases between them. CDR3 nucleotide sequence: TGTGCCAGCTCTCCGGCCGAGAGCAATCAGCCCCAGCATTTT. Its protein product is CASSPAESNQPQHF.

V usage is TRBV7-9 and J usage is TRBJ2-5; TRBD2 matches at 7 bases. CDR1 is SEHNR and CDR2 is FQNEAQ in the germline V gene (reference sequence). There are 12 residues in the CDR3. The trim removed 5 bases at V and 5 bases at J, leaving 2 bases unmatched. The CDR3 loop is CASSRGGETQYF. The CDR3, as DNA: TGTGCCAGCAGCCGCGGGGGTGAGACCCAGTACTTC.

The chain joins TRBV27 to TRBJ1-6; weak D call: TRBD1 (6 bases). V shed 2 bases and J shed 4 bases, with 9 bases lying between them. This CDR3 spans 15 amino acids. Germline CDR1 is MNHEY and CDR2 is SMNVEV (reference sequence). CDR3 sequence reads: CASSLGGQYNSPLHF. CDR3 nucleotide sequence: TGTGCCAGCAGTTTAGGTGGACAGTATAATTCACCCCTCCACTTT.